A selection of T cell receptor beta chains follows, all from one sample in a study of T cell responses to AZD1222 COVID-19 vaccine. Clones were sequenced by immunoSEQ multiplex PCR, and TCRdb holds only the in-frame ones, with some missing. The sample lists about 96,000 clones; roughly 88% were seen once. The sequences come from peripheral blood, collected on day 0 of AZD1222 vaccination. The origin of the receptors is an adult in good health. CDR3s include the opening cysteine and the closing phenylalanine or tryptophan. Each record gives: J gene, D gene, V gene, clone size, CDR3 DNA, CDR3 protein. The D gene is left open where the match is weak. For some rows the clone size is stated as once, few or many, or as a class when expanded; others skip it.

j_gene: TRBJ1-5; d_gene: NA; v_gene: TRBV19; abundance: NA; CDR3nt: TGTGCCAGTAGTGCGCCCGGGCCGGGGAATCAGCCCCAGCATTTT; CDR3aa: CASSAPGPGNQPQHF
j_gene: TRBJ1-2; d_gene: NA; v_gene: TRBV4-3; abundance: NA; CDR3nt: TGCGCCAGCAGCCAAGTGGAGTGGGGCAACTATGGCTACACCTTC; CDR3aa: CASSQVEWGNYGYTF
j_gene: TRBJ2-7; d_gene: NA; v_gene: TRBV25-1; abundance: NA; CDR3nt: TGTGCCAGCAGTGAATCGGCCGTAGGGTTCGACGAGCAGTACTTC; CDR3aa: CASSESAVGFDEQYF
j_gene: TRBJ2-3; d_gene: NA; v_gene: TRBV9; abundance: NA; CDR3nt: TGTGCCAGCAGCGTAGTCGCTGGACAGCTCACAGATACGCAGTATTTT; CDR3aa: CASSVVAGQLTDTQYF
j_gene: TRBJ2-3; d_gene: NA; v_gene: TRBV11-2; abundance: NA; CDR3nt: TGTGCCAGCAGCTTAGGAATAGGGGATACGCAGTATTTT; CDR3aa: CASSLGIGDTQYF
j_gene: TRBJ1-2; d_gene: NA; v_gene: TRBV14; abundance: NA; CDR3nt: TGTGCCAGCAGCCAAGTGACGGGGGCTGACTATGGCTACACCTTC; CDR3aa: CASSQVTGADYGYTF
j_gene: TRBJ1-2; d_gene: NA; v_gene: TRBV6-6; abundance: NA; CDR3nt: TGTGCCAGCAGTCCATCGACAGGATTTACCTTC; CDR3aa: CASSPSTGFTF
j_gene: TRBJ1-1; d_gene: NA; v_gene: TRBV3-1/TRBV3-2; abundance: NA; CDR3nt: TGTGCCAGCAGCCAGAACACTGAAGCTTTCTTT; CDR3aa: CASSQNTEAFF
j_gene: TRBJ1-3; d_gene: TRBD1; v_gene: TRBV19; abundance: NA; CDR3nt: TGTGCCAGTAGTACTCGACAGGGGCTCTCTGGAAACACCATATATTTT; CDR3aa: CASSTRQGLSGNTIYF
j_gene: TRBJ1-1; d_gene: TRBD1; v_gene: TRBV27; abundance: once; CDR3nt: TGTGCCAGCAGTTTATCGGGACAGGTAACTGAAGCTTTCTTT; CDR3aa: CASSLSGQVTEAFF
j_gene: TRBJ2-1; d_gene: NA; v_gene: TRBV5-6; abundance: NA; CDR3nt: TGTGCCAGCAGCTTGAATCCAGATGAGCAGTTCTTC; CDR3aa: CASSLNPDEQFF
j_gene: TRBJ1-1; d_gene: NA; v_gene: TRBV18; abundance: NA; CDR3nt: TGTGCCAGCTCATCGTCACAGGGAAGCACTGAAGCTTTCTTT; CDR3aa: CASSSSQGSTEAFF
j_gene: TRBJ1-6; d_gene: NA; v_gene: TRBV6-5; abundance: NA; CDR3nt: TGTGCCAGCAGTCGGGGGGACACAAATTCACCCCTCCACTTT; CDR3aa: CASSRGDTNSPLHF
j_gene: TRBJ2-7; d_gene: TRBD2; v_gene: TRBV3-1/TRBV3-2; abundance: NA; CDR3nt: TGTGCCAGCAGCCAAGGCGTAGCGGGAGGCGACGAGCAGTACTTC; CDR3aa: CASSQGVAGGDEQYF
j_gene: TRBJ2-2; d_gene: NA; v_gene: TRBV27; abundance: NA; CDR3nt: TGTGCCAGCAGTTTATCGGTGGGGCGCGGCGGGGAGCTGTTTTTT; CDR3aa: CASSLSVGRGGELFF
j_gene: TRBJ1-3; d_gene: NA; v_gene: TRBV29-1; abundance: once; CDR3nt: TGCAGCGGACAAGTGAGCGGTTCCAACTCTGGAAACACCATATATTTT; CDR3aa: CSGQVSGSNSGNTIYF
j_gene: TRBJ2-1; d_gene: TRBD2; v_gene: TRBV18; abundance: NA; CDR3nt: TGTGCCAGCTCACCACCGAAACTAGCGGGATACAATGAGCAGTTCTTC; CDR3aa: CASSPPKLAGYNEQFF
j_gene: TRBJ2-7; d_gene: NA; v_gene: TRBV10-3; abundance: NA; CDR3nt: TGTGCCATCAGCGGACAAGATCCCTACGAGCAGTACTTC; CDR3aa: CAISGQDPYEQYF
j_gene: TRBJ2-7; d_gene: NA; v_gene: TRBV29-1; abundance: NA; CDR3nt: TGCAGCGTTGCGGTCAGCGACCTTGCCGGGGAGCAGTACTTC; CDR3aa: CSVAVSDLAGEQYF
j_gene: TRBJ1-5; d_gene: NA; v_gene: TRBV28; abundance: NA; CDR3nt: TGTGCCAGCAAGCACCCCCCGGGACACATACTGAATCAGCCCCAGCATTTT; CDR3aa: CASKHPPGHILNQPQHF
j_gene: TRBJ2-1; d_gene: TRBD1; v_gene: TRBV9; abundance: NA; CDR3nt: TGTGCCAGCAGCGCAGGACAGGGCACTAGGAATGAGCAGTTCTTC; CDR3aa: CASSAGQGTRNEQFF
j_gene: TRBJ1-5; d_gene: NA; v_gene: TRBV2; abundance: NA; CDR3nt: TGTGCCAGCAGTGAGGAGGATTTTCAGCCCCAGCATTTT; CDR3aa: CASSEEDFQPQHF
j_gene: TRBJ2-3; d_gene: NA; v_gene: TRBV9; abundance: NA; CDR3nt: TGTGCCAGCAGCGGCACCACAGATACGCAGTATTTT; CDR3aa: CASSGTTDTQYF
j_gene: TRBJ1-6; d_gene: TRBD1; v_gene: TRBV5-1; abundance: NA; CDR3nt: TGCGCCAGCAGCCCACAGGGGAGCTCCTATAATTCACCCCTCCACTTT; CDR3aa: CASSPQGSSYNSPLHF
j_gene: TRBJ1-2; d_gene: NA; v_gene: TRBV6-5; abundance: NA; CDR3nt: TGTGCCAGCAGTTACTCGACCCGGGGGACAACCCAATTC; CDR3aa: CASSYSTRGTTQF
j_gene: TRBJ1-2; d_gene: NA; v_gene: TRBV9; abundance: NA; CDR3nt: TGTGCCAGCAACGCTTTTGACAGATCCTATGGCTACACCTTC; CDR3aa: CASNAFDRSYGYTF
j_gene: TRBJ1-2; d_gene: NA; v_gene: TRBV5-1; abundance: once; CDR3nt: TGCGCCAGCAGCTTCGGGGATTATGGCTACACCTTC; CDR3aa: CASSFGDYGYTF
j_gene: TRBJ1-1; d_gene: TRBD1; v_gene: TRBV30; abundance: NA; CDR3nt: TGTGCCTGGAGTGAAGGGGGCGGGTCGGCTGAAGCTTTCTTT; CDR3aa: CAWSEGGGSAEAFF
j_gene: TRBJ2-1; d_gene: NA; v_gene: TRBV28; abundance: once; CDR3nt: TGTGCCAGCAGTTTAGGAGGGACCGCCCTATTCTTC; CDR3aa: CASSLGGTALFF
j_gene: TRBJ1-2; d_gene: NA; v_gene: TRBV10-3; abundance: NA; CDR3nt: TGTGCCATCATGGGGGGCGGTAACTATGGCTACACCTTC; CDR3aa: CAIMGGGNYGYTF
j_gene: TRBJ2-7; d_gene: TRBD1; v_gene: TRBV25-1; abundance: NA; CDR3nt: TGTGCCAGTGCTAACTTCGGACAGGGGACCCACGAGCAGTACTTC; CDR3aa: CASANFGQGTHEQYF
j_gene: TRBJ2-1; d_gene: TRBD1; v_gene: TRBV19; abundance: NA; CDR3nt: TGTGCCAGTAGTAAAGACAGGGCCTACAATGAGCAGTTCTTC; CDR3aa: CASSKDRAYNEQFF
j_gene: TRBJ2-7; d_gene: TRBD1; v_gene: TRBV28; abundance: once; CDR3nt: TGTGCCAGCACCGAACTAACAGGGGTACCCTACGAGCAGTACTTC; CDR3aa: CASTELTGVPYEQYF
j_gene: TRBJ2-7; d_gene: TRBD1; v_gene: TRBV2; abundance: NA; CDR3nt: TGTGCCAGCAGGGCCGGGACAGGTACCTACGAGCAGTACTTC; CDR3aa: CASRAGTGTYEQYF
j_gene: TRBJ2-1; d_gene: NA; v_gene: TRBV5-1; abundance: NA; CDR3nt: TGCGCCAGCAGCTCCCGGGAGACTGGATCCTACAATGAGCAGTTCTTC; CDR3aa: CASSSRETGSYNEQFF
j_gene: TRBJ2-3; d_gene: TRBD2; v_gene: TRBV7-2; abundance: NA; CDR3nt: TGTGCCAGCAGCTTGGCGGGAGTAACAGATACGCAGTATTTT; CDR3aa: CASSLAGVTDTQYF
j_gene: TRBJ1-4; d_gene: NA; v_gene: TRBV15; abundance: NA; CDR3nt: TGTGCCACCAGCTGGGCAACTAATGAAAAACTGTTTTTT; CDR3aa: CATSWATNEKLFF
j_gene: TRBJ2-3; d_gene: NA; v_gene: TRBV5-5; abundance: NA; CDR3nt: TGTGCCAGCAGCCAATGGGGGGATAGCACAGATACGCAGTATTTT; CDR3aa: CASSQWGDSTDTQYF
j_gene: TRBJ1-1; d_gene: NA; v_gene: TRBV12-3/TRBV12-4; abundance: NA; CDR3nt: TGTGCCAGCAGTTCGACCAGGGGAACTGAAGCTTTCTTT; CDR3aa: CASSSTRGTEAFF
j_gene: TRBJ1-2; d_gene: NA; v_gene: TRBV28; abundance: NA; CDR3nt: TGTGCCAGCACAGTACAGGGCAGGATATATGGCTACACCTTC; CDR3aa: CASTVQGRIYGYTF
j_gene: TRBJ2-1; d_gene: TRBD2; v_gene: TRBV6-4; abundance: NA; CDR3nt: TGTGCCAGCAGTGAATCGACTAGCAGCTATGAGCAGTTCTTC; CDR3aa: CASSESTSSYEQFF
j_gene: TRBJ1-2; d_gene: NA; v_gene: TRBV6-5; abundance: NA; CDR3nt: TGTGCCAGCAGTTACTCGAATGTTGGCTACACCTTC; CDR3aa: CASSYSNVGYTF
j_gene: TRBJ1-5; d_gene: NA; v_gene: TRBV4-1; abundance: NA; CDR3nt: TGCGCCAGCAGCCAAGAGAGACGGGCGCCCCAGCATTTT; CDR3aa: CASSQERRAPQHF
j_gene: TRBJ2-1; d_gene: TRBD2; v_gene: TRBV4-1; abundance: NA; CDR3nt: TGCGCCGGGGATTCCACTAGCGGGAGTATCTACAATGAGCAGTTCTTC; CDR3aa: CAGDSTSGSIYNEQFF
j_gene: TRBJ2-1; d_gene: NA; v_gene: TRBV29-1; abundance: NA; CDR3nt: TGCAGCTCTGGGGTCGGCCTATACAATGAGCAGTTCTTC; CDR3aa: CSSGVGLYNEQFF
j_gene: TRBJ1-5; d_gene: NA; v_gene: TRBV19; abundance: NA; CDR3nt: TGTGCCAGTAGATCACCGGGCAGGGGAGTGAATCAGCCCCAGCATTTT; CDR3aa: CASRSPGRGVNQPQHF
j_gene: TRBJ1-2; d_gene: TRBD1; v_gene: TRBV9; abundance: NA; CDR3nt: TGTGCCAGCAGCGCATCCACAGGGGAAGAGTTTGGCTACACCTTC; CDR3aa: CASSASTGEEFGYTF
j_gene: TRBJ2-5; d_gene: NA; v_gene: TRBV5-1; abundance: NA; CDR3nt: TGCGCCAGCAGCTTGGTCCAAACTGGAGGGGAGACCCAGTACTTC; CDR3aa: CASSLVQTGGETQYF
j_gene: TRBJ2-1; d_gene: NA; v_gene: TRBV9; abundance: NA; CDR3nt: TGTGCCAGCAGCGTAGCGGGAGCGGGGACAGCACTCGACTTCTCCTACAATGAGCAGTTCTTC; CDR3aa: CASSVAGAGTALDFSYNEQFF
j_gene: TRBJ2-7; d_gene: NA; v_gene: TRBV30; abundance: NA; CDR3nt: TGTGCCTGGAGTGGGCAGAACGAGCAGTACTTC; CDR3aa: CAWSGQNEQYF